A single sample is the source of the 10 T cell receptor beta chains below, sequenced in a study of neurological immune-mediated disorders. TCRdb reprocessed the 5' RACE reads with MiXCR, giving one entry per CDR3 protein. This sample yields 85,000 to 100,000 distinct CDR3 sequences, of which about 3.8% are seen a single time; around 6% belongs to the top ten. Material for sequencing was PBMCs. The receptors shown here come from a woman younger than 35 with multiple sclerosis.

In its sample, this clonotype was seen many times. The CDR3 nucleotides read TGTGCCATCTCGGGCACCCAGCCCGGGGAGCTGTTTTTT. The encoded protein is CAISGTQPGELFF. This chain connects TRBV10-3 to TRBJ2-2; D not certain. The germline gives CDR1 ENHRY, CDR2 SYGVKD. The length of the CDR3 is 13 residues. V was trimmed by 8 bases and J by 6 bases, leaving 13 bases between them.

This clonotype occurred many times. V and J are TRBV29-1 and TRBJ2-1; D remains ambiguous. Germline loops: CDR1 SQVTM, CDR2 ANQGSEA. Between the trimmed V and J ends, which lost 6 bases and 7 bases, there was a span of 13 bases. The CDR3 spans 12 residues. The CDR3, as DNA: TGCAGCGTCCAGGCTAGAGGTAATGAGCAGTTCTTC. Amino acid sequence: CSVQARGNEQFF.

This clonotype was observed at least ten times. The junction shows a germline mismatch at one end, possibly a read error. This CDR3 is CASSTGTSGYNEQFF. The CDR3 coding sequence is TGTGCTAGCAGCACCGGGACTAGCGGCTACAATGAGCAGTTCTTC. This chain connects TRBV7-7 to TRBJ2-1; 11 bases align to TRBD2. This CDR3 is 15 amino acids long. Germline V gene sequence: CDR1 SSHAT, CDR2 FNYEAQ (reference sequence).

This clonotype was observed at least ten times. The chain's CDR3 is CASSLQGALGTEAFF. CDR3 bases: TGTGCCAGCAGCTTACAGGGGGCGTTGGGGACTGAAGCTTTCTTT. The gene calls are TRBV7-2 and TRBJ1-1; 8 nucleotides match TRBD1. The length of the CDR3 is 15 residues. The germline CDR1 and CDR2 sequences are SGHTA and FQGNSA. With V trimmed by 2 bases and J by 5 bases, 7 bases remained unmatched.

This clonotype was detected ten times or more. V and J are TRBV19 and TRBJ1-6, with D unclear. CDR3 length: 14 amino acids. CDR1 and CDR2 (germline): LNHDA, SQIVND (reference sequence). V was clipped by 4 bases and J by 10 bases, with 14 bases between them. Here the CDR3 reads CASSTEEMSSPLHF. CDR3 DNA: TGTGCCAGTAGTACGGAGGAGATGTCCTCACCCCTCCACTTT.

This clonotype has at least ten counts. CDR3 coding DNA: TGCAGTGCTAGAGATGGGGCAGGGAATCAGCCCCAGCATTTT. Translating it yields CSARDGAGNQPQHF. The gene calls are TRBV20-1 and TRBJ1-5; D may be TRBD1 (5 bases). With 0 bases removed from V and 4 bases from J, the gap between germline ends came to 10 bases. Germline V gives CDR1 DFQATT, CDR2 SNEGSKA (reference sequence). The CDR3 runs to 14 residues.

This clonotype has a count of ten or more. This chain joins TRBV12-3 or TRBV12-4 and TRBJ2-7; the D gene is possibly TRBD2 (6 bases). The ends were cut back, 6 bases at V and 3 bases at J, with 15 bases in the middle. The CDR3 loop spans 14 amino acids. CDR3 sequence reads: CASRFSGSHYEQYF. CDR3 DNA sequence: TGTGCCAGCAGGTTCTCCGGGAGCCACTACGAGCAGTACTTC.

At least ten counts were recorded for this clonotype. This chain links TRBV5-6 with TRBJ1-2, with D possibly TRBD1 on 5 matching bases. The CDR3 totals 15 residues. V lost 4 bases to trimming and J lost 3 bases, with 16 bases between them. Germline V gene lookup returns CDR1 SGHDT and CDR2 YYEEEE. CDR3 in amino acids: CASSTNRDADYGYTF. CDR3 nucleotides: TGTGCCAGCAGCACCAACCGGGACGCGGACTATGGCTACACCTTC.

There are many counts of this clonotype. The chain combines TRBV4-2 with TRBJ2-7, with D uncertain. The CDR3 contains 12 residues. The V gene's germline CDR1 is LGHNA and CDR2 YNFKEQ. V was shortened by 0 bases and J by 7 bases, with 7 bases between the two germline ends. CDR3 nucleotides: TGTGCCAGCAGCCAAGATGGGATAGAGCAGTACTTC. Translated: CASSQDGIEQYF.

This clonotype was counted at least ten times. The chain employs TRBV6-2 or TRBV6-3 and TRBJ2-3; 9 positions agree with TRBD1. The CDR3 covers 15 residues. CDR1 and CDR2 from the germline V gene are MNHEY and SVGEGT. The J segment lost 5 bases and the V segment lost 6 bases, leaving 9 bases of the junction unmatched. The CDR3 coding sequence is TGTGCCAGCAGCGAGTACCCGGGACAGGGAGATACGCAGTATTTT. Translation gives CASSEYPGQGDTQYF.